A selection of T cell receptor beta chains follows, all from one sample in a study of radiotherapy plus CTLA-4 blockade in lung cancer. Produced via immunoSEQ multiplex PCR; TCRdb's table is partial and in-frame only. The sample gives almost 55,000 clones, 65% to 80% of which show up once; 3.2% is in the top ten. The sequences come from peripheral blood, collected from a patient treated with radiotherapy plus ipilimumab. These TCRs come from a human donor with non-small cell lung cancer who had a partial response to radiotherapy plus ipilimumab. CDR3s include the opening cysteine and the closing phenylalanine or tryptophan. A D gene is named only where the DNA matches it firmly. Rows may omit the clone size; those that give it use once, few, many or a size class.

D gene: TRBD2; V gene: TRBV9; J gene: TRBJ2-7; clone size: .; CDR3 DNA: TGTGCCAGCAGCGTCTTTGCAGCGGGGGAGGGCGAGCAGTACTTC; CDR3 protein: CASSVFAAGEGEQYF
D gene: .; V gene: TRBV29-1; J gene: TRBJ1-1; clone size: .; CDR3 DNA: TGCAGCGTTGGCAGTGCGAACACTGAAGCTTTCTTT; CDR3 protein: CSVGSANTEAFF
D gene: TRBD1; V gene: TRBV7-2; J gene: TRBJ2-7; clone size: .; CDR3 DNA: TGTGCCAGCAGCCTCCAGGGGGATTCAACCTACGAGCAGTACTTC; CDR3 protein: CASSLQGDSTYEQYF
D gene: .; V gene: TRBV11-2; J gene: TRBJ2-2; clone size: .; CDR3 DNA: TGTGCCAGCAGCAGAACAGGGATCCAAACCGGGGAGCTGTTTTTT; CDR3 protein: CASSRTGIQTGELFF
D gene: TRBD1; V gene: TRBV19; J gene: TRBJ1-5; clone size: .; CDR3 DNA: TGTGCCAGTAGTAATGGGAGACAGGGAAGTATTCAGCCCCAGCATTTT; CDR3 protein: CASSNGRQGSIQPQHF
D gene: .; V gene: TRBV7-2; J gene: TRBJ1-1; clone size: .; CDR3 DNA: TGTGCCAGCAGCTTCGAGACAGGGAACACTGAAGCTTTCTTT; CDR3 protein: CASSFETGNTEAFF
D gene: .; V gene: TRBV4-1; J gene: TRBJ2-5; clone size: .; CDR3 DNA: TGCGCCAGCAGCCAAGGGGCAGCCGGCAAAGAGACCCAGTACTTC; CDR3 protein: CASSQGAAGKETQYF
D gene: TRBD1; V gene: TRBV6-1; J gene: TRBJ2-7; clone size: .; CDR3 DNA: TGTGCCAGCATGGACAGGGGGCTGAGGGACGAGCAGTACTTC; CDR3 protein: CASMDRGLRDEQYF
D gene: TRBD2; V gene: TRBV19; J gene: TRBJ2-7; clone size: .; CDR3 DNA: TGTGCCAGTAGTCCCCTCGGCGGGGGCTCCTACGAGCAGTACTTC; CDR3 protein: CASSPLGGGSYEQYF
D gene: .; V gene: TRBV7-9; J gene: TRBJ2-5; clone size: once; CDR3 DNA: TGTGCCAGCAGCTTAGCGCTGGGGGGTGGAGAGACCCAGTACTTC; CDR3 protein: CASSLALGGGETQYF
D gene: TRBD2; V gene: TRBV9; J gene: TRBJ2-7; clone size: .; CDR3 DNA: TGTGCCAGCAGCGTAGGACTAGCGGGTGTCTACGAGCAGTACTTC; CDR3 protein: CASSVGLAGVYEQYF
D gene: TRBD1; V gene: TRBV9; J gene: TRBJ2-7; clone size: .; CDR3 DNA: TGTGCCAGCAGCAGAGGGACAGGGCAGTCCTACGAGCAGTACTTC; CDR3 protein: CASSRGTGQSYEQYF
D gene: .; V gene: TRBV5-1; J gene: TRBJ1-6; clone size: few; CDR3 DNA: TGCGCCAGCAGCTTGGATAGGGGCGATAATTCACCCCTCCACTTT; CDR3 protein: CASSLDRGDNSPLHF
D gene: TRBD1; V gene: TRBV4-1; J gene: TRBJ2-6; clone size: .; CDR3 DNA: TGCGCCAGCAGCCAAGATGGGACAGGGGGCGGTGGGGCCAACGTCCTGACTTTC; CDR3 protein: CASSQDGTGGGGANVLTF
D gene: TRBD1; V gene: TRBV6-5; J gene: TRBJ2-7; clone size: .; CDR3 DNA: TGTGCCAGCAGCTTGGGACAGGGCGGCAACGAGCAGTACTTC; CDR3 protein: CASSLGQGGNEQYF
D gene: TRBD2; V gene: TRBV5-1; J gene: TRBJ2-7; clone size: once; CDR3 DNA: TGCGCCAGCAGCTTACTAGCGGGGGCCTCCTACGAGCAGTACTTC; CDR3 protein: CASSLLAGASYEQYF
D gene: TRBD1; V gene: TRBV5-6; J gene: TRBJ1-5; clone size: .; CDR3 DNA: TGTGCCAGCAGCCCGAACAGGGGGCTGGGCAATCAGCCCCAGCATTTT; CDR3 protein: CASSPNRGLGNQPQHF
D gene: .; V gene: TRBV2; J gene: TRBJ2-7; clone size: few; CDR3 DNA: TGTGCCAGCACATCGGACACCACCTCCTACGAGCAGTACTTC; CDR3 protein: CASTSDTTSYEQYF
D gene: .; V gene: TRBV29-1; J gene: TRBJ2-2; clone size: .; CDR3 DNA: TGCAGCGTTGAGTCCGGCGAGTCGGGGGTGAACACCGGGGAGCTGTTTTTT; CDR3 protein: CSVESGESGVNTGELFF
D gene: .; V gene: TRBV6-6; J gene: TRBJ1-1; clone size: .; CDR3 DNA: TGTGCCAGCAGTTACCCATCGGGTCGGAACACTGAAGCTTTCTTT; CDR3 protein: CASSYPSGRNTEAFF
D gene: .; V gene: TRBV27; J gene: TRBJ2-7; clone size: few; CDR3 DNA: TGTGCCAGCAGTTTCGGGTCGGTCAGCTCCTACGAGCAGTACTTC; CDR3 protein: CASSFGSVSSYEQYF
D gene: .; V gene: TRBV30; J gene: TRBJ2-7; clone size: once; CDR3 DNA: TGTGCCTGGAGTTCTCAGGGCCCTTACGAGCAGTACTTC; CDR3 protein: CAWSSQGPYEQYF
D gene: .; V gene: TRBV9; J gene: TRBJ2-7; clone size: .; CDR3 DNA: TGTGCCAGCAGCGTCAGCGGGTCCCGCTCCTACGAGCAGTACTTC; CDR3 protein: CASSVSGSRSYEQYF
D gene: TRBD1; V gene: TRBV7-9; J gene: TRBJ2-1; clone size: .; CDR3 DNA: TGTGCCAGCAGCCCCACAGGGGTGGGTGAGCAGTTCTTC; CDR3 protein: CASSPTGVGEQFF
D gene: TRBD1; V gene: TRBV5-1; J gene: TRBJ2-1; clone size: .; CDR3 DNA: TGCGCCAGCAGCTTGGACAGACAGGGTAACAATGAGCAGTTCTTC; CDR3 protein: CASSLDRQGNNEQFF
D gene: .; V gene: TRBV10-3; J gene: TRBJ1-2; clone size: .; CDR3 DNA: TGTGCCATCAGTGAGTCGACAGGAAACTATGGCTACACCTTC; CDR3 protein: CAISESTGNYGYTF
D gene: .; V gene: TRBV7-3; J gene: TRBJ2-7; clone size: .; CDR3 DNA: TGTGCCAGCAGCCCGGCCTTGGGCCTCGAGCAGTACTTC; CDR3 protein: CASSPALGLEQYF
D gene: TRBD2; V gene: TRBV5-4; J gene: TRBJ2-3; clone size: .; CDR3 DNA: TGTGCCAGCAGCTCCGGACTAGCGGGACTCACAGATACGCAGTATTTT; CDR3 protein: CASSSGLAGLTDTQYF
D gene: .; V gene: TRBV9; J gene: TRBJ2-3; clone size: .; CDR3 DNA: TGTGCCAGCAGCACTACCCCCGAACAAGATACGCAGTATTTT; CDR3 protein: CASSTTPEQDTQYF
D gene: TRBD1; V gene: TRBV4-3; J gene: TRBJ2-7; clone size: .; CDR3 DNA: TGCGCCAGCAGCCAAGATCTCGGGACAGGGGGCGTCGAGCAGTACTTC; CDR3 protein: CASSQDLGTGGVEQYF
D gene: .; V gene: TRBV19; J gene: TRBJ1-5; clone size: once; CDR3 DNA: TGTGCCAGTAGTCATCGCCCCCGCCAGGGCTATCAGCCCCAGCATTTT; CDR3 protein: CASSHRPRQGYQPQHF